This T cell receptor (beta chain) was sequenced for a study of cytomegalovirus exposure and HLA in healthy donors. Of note for this clone: The junction and the germline gene differ at one end; a read error may be behind it.

Sequencing was performed with immunoSEQ multiplex PCR; in TCRdb, only in-frame clones are kept and a portion is missing. The sample shows roughly 200,000 clones, 86% of them seen only once. Germline-derived CDR1 and CDR2 are SGHRS and YFSETQ. The CDR3 has 14 amino acids. The sample comprised PBMCs. The rearrangement uses TRBV5-1 and TRBJ2-7, with TRBD1 matching 8 bases. The clonotype originates from a man in his thirties or forties in good health and CMV-seropositive. CDR3 residues: CASSSGQGSDEQYF. In DNA form, the CDR3 reads TGCGCCAGCAGCTCAGGACAGGGCTCCGACGAGCAGTACTTC. The full variable domain, its missing parts supplied by reference TRBV5-1 and TRBJ2-7, is KAGVTQTPRYLIKTRGQQVTLSCSPISGHRSVSWYQQTPGQGLQFLFEYFSETQRNKGNFPGRFSGRQFSNSRSEMNVSTLELGDSALYLCASSSGQGSDEQYFGPGTRLTVT.